Listed here are 9 T cell receptor beta chains from one sample, sequenced in a study of vaccination and CD4 T cells after COVID-19. TCRdb fed the PCR reads into MiXCR, producing one record per CDR3 protein. The table has about 36,000 distinct CDR3 sequences, around 39% seen once. Noted time point: late sampling 161 to 241 days after vaccination in three convalescent patients. The sample consisted of CD4+ T cells from blood, taken about 7 months after SARS-CoV-2 vaccination. The receptors come from a human donor who had recovered from COVID-19.

This chain links TRBV15 with TRBJ2-7, with D tentatively TRBD1 (6 bases). This CDR3 has 17 residues. Germline CDR1 LNHNV, CDR2 YYDKDF (reference sequence). Trimming left V 1 base short and J 2 bases short, with 18 bases between. This CDR3 reads CATSRVQDSQATYEQYF. The CDR3 DNA follows: TGTGCCACCAGCAGAGTACAGGACAGTCAAGCAACCTACGAGCAGTACTTC.

The chain has TRBV11-2 and TRBJ1-2; D remains ambiguous. Germline CDR1 SGHAT, CDR2 FQNNGV. The CDR3 is made up of 13 amino acids. V lost 0 bases and J 4 bases, leaving 6 bases between the germline ends. This chain's CDR3 is CASSLDTPYGYTF. The DNA of the CDR3 is TGTGCCAGCAGCTTAGATACCCCCTATGGCTACACCTTC.

The chain recombines TRBV2 with TRBJ2-5; D is unclear. Per the germline V gene, CDR1 is SNHLY and CDR2 is FYNNEI. Trimming removed 7 bases at V and 5 bases at J, with 8 bases between. The length of the CDR3 is 11 residues. CDR3 in amino acids: CASKGEETQYF. CDR3 DNA sequence: TGTGCCAGCAAAGGAGAGGAGACCCAGTACTTC.

This clonotype was counted only a few times. The chain joins TRBV7-2 to TRBJ2-7, with D unresolved. The germline V gene has CDR1 SGHTA and CDR2 FQGNSA. CDR3 length equals 14 residues. The germline V and J ends were trimmed by 3 bases and 2 bases, with 11 bases remaining between them. Written as DNA, the CDR3 is TGTGCCAGCAGCTTGTCCGGACGTACCTACGAGCAGTACTTC. Translating it yields CASSLSGRTYEQYF.

This clonotype has a handful of counts. The chain recombines TRBV20-1 with TRBJ2-5, with TRBD2 as a possible D gene (5 bases). The germline CDR1 and CDR2 sequences are DFQATT and SNEGSKA (reference sequence). The ends were cut back, 5 bases at V and 2 bases at J, with 12 bases in the middle. The CDR3 consists of 13 residues. CDR3 residues: CSAYRTQQETQYF. In DNA, the CDR3 is TGCAGTGCTTATCGGACTCAACAAGAGACCCAGTACTTC.

V gene TRBV4-2 combines with J gene TRBJ2-7; D is ambiguous. The CDR3 loop spans 11 amino acids. In germline, CDR1 is LGHNA, CDR2 YNFKEQ. V lost 0 bases, J lost 6 bases, and 3 bases lay in between. CDR3: CASSQEGEQYF. CDR3 nucleotides: TGTGCCAGCAGCCAAGAGGGCGAGCAGTACTTC.

The table lists this clonotype with a few counts. The chain links TRBV7-9 to TRBJ2-7; 7 bases map to TRBD1. J lost 0 bases, V lost 7 bases, and 6 bases had no gene match. The CDR3 contains 14 residues. Germline V gives CDR1 SEHNR, CDR2 FQNEAQ (reference sequence). The CDR3: CASKLRQGSYEQYF. The CDR3 bases are TGTGCCAGCAAGCTGCGACAGGGCTCCTACGAGCAGTACTTC.

This clonotype was seen more than once but under ten times. The rearrangement joins TRBV5-4 to TRBJ2-5; 13 positions match TRBD2. The CDR3 sequence is 16 residues long. J lost 4 bases, V lost 3 bases, and 6 bases had no gene match. Germline CDR1 and CDR2: SGHNT and YYREEE (reference sequence). The DNA of the CDR3 is TGTGCCAGCAGCTCAGGACTAGCGGGAGAGAGAGAGACCCAGTACTTC. Translating gives CASSSGLAGERETQYF.

The chain employs TRBV18 and TRBJ1-1; D unclear. Germline V gene sequence: CDR1 KGHSH, CDR2 LQKENI. V was shortened by 2 bases and J by 4 bases, with 5 bases between the two germline ends. This CDR3 comprises 12 residues. CDR3 nucleotides: TGTGCCAGCTCACCAAGGCGCACTGAAGCTTTCTTT. It is translated as CASSPRRTEAFF.